This entry concerns a single T cell receptor (beta chain). These data belong to a study of blood T cell repertoires in COVID-19. Study-level information: T cells, B-cell-depleted T cells, or PBMCs supplied cDNA or gDNA.

This CDR3 is 13 amino acids long. CDR1 MDHEN and CDR2 SYDVKM come from the germline V gene. The junction had 8 bases not matched to a gene; V was cut back by 6 bases and J by 8 bases. Those enrolled, adults aged roughly 18 to 95 years, came from about two dozen US areas. Original analysis: Amplifying reference gene primers gave estimates of nucleated cell counts. Some clones are missing from TCRdb's copy, which holds only in-frame ones; the method was immunoSEQ multiplex PCR. V and J calls and clone size come straight from that table; D and trimming were deduced from the DNA. In the table there are some 180,000 clones, over 70% of which are singletons.

J is TRBJ1-2 and V is TRBV28, with 8 bases matching TRBD1. This clonotype originated in a man aged 55 to 70 who had been exposed to COVID-19. The specimen was PBMCs or T cells enriched from blood (not recorded which). CDR3 DNA: TGTGCCAGCAGAACGACAGGGGCGGGGGGCTACACCTTC. This encodes CASRTTGAGGYTF.